The following is a T cell receptor beta chain sequence with its context. As yet, its antigen is unknown. Gene names and germline match the mouse. The source of the sample is a study of tissue T cells after allogeneic stem cell transplantation. Findings and limits, study-wide: Blood and spleen captured only part of the tissue TCR repertoire.

Survey-depth TCRbeta CDR3 sequencing reported V/J genes and productive frequencies. Data came from immunoSEQ multiplex PCR; TCRdb stores just in-frame clones and leaves some out. The sample includes roughly 8,100 clones, about 37% of them seen just once. Time point of the sample: mouse harvest day 14 after allogeneic transplant. Each mouse received 10^7 T-cell-depleted marrow cells plus 10^6 splenic CD5+ T cells by tail vein. The sequence was collected from a female BALB/c mouse given C57BL/6 T cells with graft-versus-host disease after an allogeneic hematopoietic cell transplant. Sequencing was done on a sample of skin.

CDR3 residues: CASSLAGARGYAEQFF. Partial CDR3 DNA: TGTGCCAGCAGTCTGGCGGGGGCGCGGGGGTATGCTGAGCAGTTC. The V call is TRBV26, the J call TRBJ2-1; D tentatively reads TRBD1 or TRBD2 (6 bases each). The read stops 1 residue short of the end of the CDR3; the missing end is completed from the germline J gene. CDR3 length equals 16 residues. With 2 bases removed from V and 4 bases from J, the gap between germline ends came to 15 bases. Per germline, CDR1 KGHPV and CDR2 FQNQEV (reference sequence).